This entry lists 13 T cell receptor beta chains sequenced from one sample in a study of cytotoxic CD8 clonotypes in ibrutinib-treated CLL. TCRdb keeps only in-frame clones here, not all; method: immunoSEQ multiplex PCR. The sample shows about 130,000 clones, around 80% of them seen only once. The material sequenced was PBMCs, taken after 24 months of ibrutinib treatment. These receptors all stem from a human donor with chronic lymphocytic leukemia.

This chain connects TRBV6-1 to TRBJ2-2; D gene unclear. The CDR3 runs 14 residues. Trimming shortened V by 3 bases and J by 4 bases, and 9 bases separated the two germline ends. Germline V gene data show CDR1 as MNHNS and CDR2 as SASEGT. DNA for the CDR3: TGTGCCAGCAGTGATCTCGTAACCACCGGGGAGCTGTTTTTT. This gives the protein CASSDLVTTGELFF.

This rearrangement joins TRBV5-6 to TRBJ1-1; TRBD1 matches at 7 bases. The CDR3 is 14 amino acids. With V trimmed by 4 bases and J by 0 bases, 3 bases remained unmatched. The germline V gene has CDR1 SGHDT and CDR2 YYEEEE. The CDR3 here is CASSPQGLNTEAFF. Written as DNA, the CDR3 is TGTGCCAGCAGCCCACAGGGGTTGAACACTGAAGCTTTCTTT.

This sequence joins TRBV27 and TRBJ2-3; TRBD2 matches at 7 bases. Germline CDR1 MNHEY, CDR2 SMNVEV (reference sequence). This CDR3 has 15 residues. V shed 2 bases and J 0 bases; nucleotides not matched to a gene: 2. The CDR3 reads CASSLLAASTDTQYF. For the CDR3, the DNA is TGTGCCAGCAGTTTACTAGCGGCTAGCACAGATACGCAGTATTTT.

The rearrangement joins TRBV7-8 to TRBJ1-6, with 9 bases matching TRBD1. The CDR3 contains 16 residues. CDR1 is SGHVS, CDR2 FQNEAQ, per germline. V lost 7 bases to trimming and J lost 5 bases; unmatched junction nucleotides: 9. The CDR3 nucleotides read TGTGCCAGCATACCCGGGACAGGGCCTAATAATTCACCCCTCCACTTT. It is translated as CASIPGTGPNNSPLHF.

This rearrangement joins TRBV5-4 to TRBJ1-1; tentatively, D is TRBD1 (6 bases). Germline CDR1 reads SGHNT; CDR2 reads YYREEE (reference sequence). This CDR3 is built from 14 residues. Trimming took off 4 bases at V and 0 bases at J, with 10 bases between the two ends. CDR3 DNA: TGTGCCAGCAGCCCCCGGACAGTGAACACTGAAGCTTTCTTT. Translation gives CASSPRTVNTEAFF.

This sequence joins TRBV7-3 and TRBJ2-3; D might be TRBD1 or TRBD2, each matching 5 bases. CDR3 length: 16 residues. Germline CDR1 and CDR2: SGHTA and FQGTGA. The V end lost 0 bases, the J end lost 2 bases, and 12 bases lay between the germline ends. The CDR3 here is CASSLTPGTFTDTQYF. The CDR3 bases are TGTGCCAGCAGCTTAACGCCCGGGACCTTCACAGATACGCAGTATTTT.

This chain joins TRBV9 and TRBJ2-2; tentative D call: TRBD1 (5 bases). With 1 base removed from V and 3 bases from J, the gap between germline ends came to 7 bases. Germline V CDR1 and CDR2: SGDLS, YYNGEE. The CDR3 loop spans 14 amino acids. In nucleotides, the CDR3 is TGTGCCAGCAGCGTACAGGGCGACACCGGGGAGCTGTTTTTT. As protein: CASSVQGDTGELFF.

This rearrangement joins TRBV2 to TRBJ2-4; D possibly matches TRBD1 or TRBD2 (5 bases each). V dropped 2 bases and J dropped 6 bases, with 17 bases sitting between them. The CDR3 is 16 residues long. Looked up from germline, CDR1 is SNHLY and CDR2 is FYNNEI. The CDR3: CASSETARGRANIQYF. The CDR3 DNA follows: TGTGCCAGCAGTGAAACAGCGAGGGGAAGAGCAAACATTCAGTACTTC.

The chain combines TRBV7-2 with TRBJ2-2; D not resolved. This CDR3 contains 18 residues. Per the germline V gene, CDR1 is SGHTA and CDR2 is FQGNSA. Trimming pared 1 base from V and 6 bases from J, leaving 21 bases between. In DNA, the CDR3 is TGTGCCAGCAGCTTAGTGGGGTTTGGAAGGGTCGAATCCGGGGAGCTGTTTTTT. Protein product: CASSLVGFGRVESGELFF.

In its sample, this clone was seen a few times. The rearrangement joins TRBV10-3 to TRBJ1-1; possibly TRBD1 for D (5 bases). The germline V gene has CDR1 ENHRY and CDR2 SYGVKD. The CDR3 sequence is 11 residues long. Trimming pared 10 bases from V and 11 bases from J, leaving 17 bases between. CDR3 in DNA: TGTGCCACCTCAGAGGGCGAGGGGGCTTTCTTT. This encodes CATSEGEGAFF.

This chain links TRBV9 with TRBJ1-3; possible D gene TRBD1, 6 bases. Per germline, CDR1 SGDLS and CDR2 YYNGEE. The V end was cut by 3 bases, the J end by 0 bases, with 7 bases between. This CDR3 has 14 amino acids. The CDR3 loop is CASSGDISGNTIYF. The CDR3 DNA is TGTGCCAGCAGCGGGGACATCTCTGGAAACACCATATATTTT.

This sequence joins TRBV7-8 and TRBJ2-7; D is possibly TRBD2 (5 bases). CDR3 size: 14 residues. The germline CDR1 and CDR2 sequences are SGHVS and FQNEAQ. V dropped 5 bases and J dropped 4 bases, with 15 bases sitting between them. The CDR3 loop reads CASSPSWGVYEQYF. The CDR3 nucleotides are TGTGCCAGCAGCCCCTCGTGGGGAGTATACGAGCAGTACTTC.

This clone occurred a few times. This chain connects TRBV19 to TRBJ1-2, with 11 bases that match TRBD1. Germline V CDR1 and CDR2: LNHDA, SQIVND (reference sequence). The CDR3 extends over 13 amino acids. V lost 6 bases to trimming and J lost 4 bases; unmatched junction nucleotides: 1. The CDR3 is CASRGTGGYGYTF. CDR3 coding DNA: TGTGCCAGTAGAGGGACAGGGGGCTATGGCTACACCTTC.